This T cell receptor (beta chain) comes out of a study of T cell clonality in common variable immunodeficiency. Germline-derived CDR1 and CDR2 are SEHNR and FQNEAQ (reference sequence). The CDR3 is 13 amino acids. Deletions cut 1 base from V and 5 bases from J, with 9 bases between. Sequencing input was equivalent genomic DNA from CVID and controls. Only in-frame clones appear in the TCRdb table, and some are missing; sequencing was by immunoSEQ multiplex PCR. Altogether 45,000 to 60,000 clones were found in the sample, and no singletons occur. Of note for this clone: Its antigen remains unknown. The read comes to an end 3 residues before the CDR3 does, leaving the germline J gene to fill in the end.

Findings and caveats of the study: Fewer deletions and N-nucleotide insertions were reportedly seen in common variable immunodeficiency TCR beta sequences.

Heparinized whole blood, about 4.5 to 9 ml, came from each donor. The chain couples TRBV7-9 to TRBJ2-7; D is possibly TRBD2 (6 bases). The sequencing input was peripheral blood mononuclear cells. The receptor was derived from a person aged 18-69 years in good health. The CDR3 here is CASSLVGGDEQYF. Partial CDR3 DNA: TGTGCCAGCAGCTTAGTTGGAGGGGACGAG. The full variable domain, its missing parts supplied by reference TRBV7-9 and TRBJ2-7, is DTGVSQNPRHKITKRGQNVTFRCDPISEHNRLYWYRQTLGQGPEFLTYFQNEAQLEKSRLLSDRFSAERPKGSFSTLEIQRTEQGDSAMYLCASSLVGGDEQYFGPGTRLTVT.